This TCR beta chain came from a study of cytomegalovirus exposure and HLA in healthy donors. CDR3 length: 14 amino acids. V was shortened by 6 bases and J by 0 bases, with 9 bases between the two germline ends. Germline V gene lookup returns CDR1 MNHEY and CDR2 SVGAGI. TCRdb's table, derived via immunoSEQ multiplex PCR, lists solely in-frame clones and lacks some. The profile shows hundreds of thousands of clones, roughly 87% of them singletons. V and J are TRBV6-5 and TRBJ2-1; no reliable D call. The specimen was PBMCs. This clonotype originated in a man aged 18 to 35 in good health and CMV-seropositive. CDR3 protein: CASSLLTSYNEQFF. DNA of the CDR3: TGTGCCAGCAGCCTTCTAACCTCCTACAATGAGCAGTTCTTC.